Listed below are T cell receptor beta chains from one sample, sequenced in a study of blood T cell repertoires in COVID-19. The table came from immunoSEQ multiplex PCR; TCRdb's copy has only in-frame clones and leaves some out. The table includes under 200,000 clones, 88% detected once. The specimen was peripheral blood. The receptor source for this set is a man in his forties or fifties with active or convalescent COVID-19. Both conserved end residues are part of each CDR3. Each record gives: J gene, D gene, V gene, clone size, CDR3 protein, CDR3 DNA. A D gene is named only where the DNA matches it firmly. Some rows mark clone size as missing; the rest say once, few, many or name a class of expanded clone.

>TRBJ1-6|-|TRBV6-6|-
CALGKEGDSPLHF
TGTGCCCTAGGGAAAGAAGGGGATTCACCCCTCCACTTT
>TRBJ2-5|TRBD1|TRBV5-1|-
CASSPGTGDWETQYF
TGCGCCAGCAGTCCCGGGACAGGGGATTGGGAGACCCAGTACTTC
>TRBJ2-5|-|TRBV7-2|-
CASRSHNQETQYF
TGTGCCAGCAGAAGTCACAACCAAGAGACCCAGTACTTC
>TRBJ1-1|-|TRBV19|-
CASSIGQSSSEAFF
TGTGCCAGTAGTATTGGGCAGTCATCATCTGAAGCTTTCTTT
>TRBJ2-1|TRBD2|TRBV4-1|-
CASSHLLGTSGANEQFF
TGCGCCAGCAGCCACCTCCTCGGGACTAGCGGGGCCAATGAGCAGTTCTTC
>TRBJ1-3|TRBD1|TRBV7-2|-
CASSFFRGRPGNTIYF
TGTGCCAGCAGTTTCTTCAGGGGGCGGCCTGGAAACACCATATATTTT
>TRBJ1-1|-|TRBV11-3|once
CASSIGGQLNTEAFF
TGTGCCAGCAGCATAGGGGGACAACTGAACACTGAAGCTTTCTTT
>TRBJ1-2|TRBD1|TRBV5-4|-
CASSLRTGGNYGYTF
TGTGCCAGCAGCTTGAGAACAGGGGGAAACTATGGCTACACCTTC
>TRBJ2-2|-|TRBV11-2|-
CASSESGRYTGELFF
TGTGCCAGCAGCGAGTCGGGGAGATACACCGGGGAGCTGTTTTTT
>TRBJ1-1|-|TRBV20-1|-
CSASPGPQAFF
TGCAGTGCTAGCCCAGGCCCCCAAGCTTTCTTT
>TRBJ2-2|-|TRBV28|-
CASSLEAPNTGELFF
TGTGCCAGCAGTTTAGAAGCGCCGAACACCGGGGAGCTGTTTTTT
>TRBJ2-5|-|TRBV6-5|-
CASSSRAADRSVAQYF
TGTGCCAGCAGTTCCCGTGCGGCAGATCGAAGCGTGGCCCAGTACTTC
>TRBJ2-1|-|TRBV19|-
CASSPKGSGRNEQFF
TGTGCCAGTAGCCCTAAGGGGAGCGGGCGGAATGAGCAGTTCTTC
>TRBJ2-3|TRBD1|TRBV5-1|-
CASSLGRTTGKLDTQYF
TGCGCCAGCAGCTTAGGAAGGACGACAGGGAAGTTAGATACGCAGTATTTT
>TRBJ1-4|TRBD1|TRBV9|-
CASSLEGAWDEKLFF
TGTGCCAGCAGCCTAGAGGGGGCCTGGGATGAAAAACTGTTTTTT
>TRBJ2-5|-|TRBV5-4|-
CASSLNLDSQETQYF
TGTGCCAGCAGCTTGAATCTGGACAGCCAAGAGACCCAGTACTTC
>TRBJ2-7|TRBD1|TRBV27|-
CASSGTAYYEQYF
TGTGCCAGCAGCGGGACAGCCTACTACGAGCAGTACTTC
>TRBJ2-5|-|TRBV23-1|-
CASMAETQYF
TGCGCCAGCATGGCCGAGACCCAGTACTTC
>TRBJ1-1|-|TRBV11-3|-
CASHFGNTEAFF
TGTGCCAGCCACTTCGGGAACACTGAAGCTTTCTTT
>TRBJ2-1|TRBD2|TRBV10-3|-
CAISTLAGGLSSYNEQFF
TGTGCCATCAGTACACTAGCGGGGGGGTTGAGCTCCTACAATGAGCAGTTCTTC
>TRBJ2-7|TRBD2|TRBV7-2|once
CASSPLAGGYYEQYF
TGTGCCAGCAGCCCACTAGCGGGGGGATACTACGAGCAGTACTTC
>TRBJ2-3|-|TRBV7-2|-
CASSQVAGTDTQYF
TGTGCCAGCAGCCAAGTAGCGGGCACAGATACGCAGTATTTT
>TRBJ2-3|TRBD1|TRBV10-3|once
CASRDSSTDTQYF
TGTGCCAGCCGGGACAGTAGCACAGATACGCAGTATTTT
>TRBJ1-1|-|TRBV3-1/TRBV3-2|-
CASSQRLSDTEAFF
TGTGCCAGCAGCCAGAGACTATCCGACACTGAAGCTTTCTTT
>TRBJ1-2|TRBD1|TRBV27|-
CASSAGGQNYGYTF
TGTGCCAGCAGTGCGGGGGGACAGAACTATGGCTACACCTTC
>TRBJ1-2|TRBD1|TRBV6-5|few
CASRPGTGGSYTF
TGTGCCAGCAGACCCGGGACAGGGGGAAGCTACACCTTC
>TRBJ2-1|-|TRBV4-1|-
CASSPATAAPYNEQFF
TGCGCCAGCAGCCCGGCGACTGCTGCTCCCTACAATGAGCAGTTCTTC
>TRBJ1-5|-|TRBV28|-
CASSFWSGLQPQHF
TGTGCCAGCAGTTTTTGGTCAGGGCTCCAGCCCCAGCATTTT
>TRBJ1-2|TRBD1|TRBV28|once
CASRPTGGRDGYTF
TGTGCCAGCAGACCGACAGGGGGCAGGGATGGCTACACCTTC